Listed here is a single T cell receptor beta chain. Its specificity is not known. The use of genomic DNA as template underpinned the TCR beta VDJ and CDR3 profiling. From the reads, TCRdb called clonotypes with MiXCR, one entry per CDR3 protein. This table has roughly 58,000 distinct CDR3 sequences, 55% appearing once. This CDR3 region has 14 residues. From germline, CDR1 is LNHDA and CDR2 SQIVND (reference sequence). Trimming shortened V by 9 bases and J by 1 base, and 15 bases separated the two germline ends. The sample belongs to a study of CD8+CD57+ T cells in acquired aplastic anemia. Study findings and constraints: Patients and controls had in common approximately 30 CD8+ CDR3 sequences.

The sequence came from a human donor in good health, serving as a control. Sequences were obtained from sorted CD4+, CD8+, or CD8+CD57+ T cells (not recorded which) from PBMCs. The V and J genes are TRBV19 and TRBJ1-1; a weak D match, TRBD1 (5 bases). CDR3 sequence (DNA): TGTGCCAGCATTAAGACAGAAACGAACACTGAAGCTTTCTTT. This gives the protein CASIKTETNTEAFF.